This TCR beta chain was recovered during a study of CD8+ T cells in alopecia areata. Study details: A regimen of oral tofacitinib, 5 to 10 mg twice daily, was given to treated patients. General study results and limits: Scalp sequencing captures resident alphabeta T cells of normal skin too.

Stated treatment: oral pan-JAK inhibitor, 5-10 mg twice daily. Turning to this clone: Its target is not known.

Following RNA extraction, reverse transcription yielded cDNA that acted as the sequencing template. Using immunoSEQ multiplex PCR, the repertoire was profiled, and TCRdb retains in-frame clones only, with some absent. The sample lists 200,000 to 250,000 clones; about 58% were seen once. CDR3 length equals 17 residues. Germline V gene lookup returns CDR1 MGHRA and CDR2 YSYEKL. Trimming pared 0 bases from V and 0 bases from J, leaving 14 bases between. The TCR comes from a human donor with alopecia areata. The chain joins TRBV4-1 to TRBJ1-2; tentative D call: TRBD1 (6 bases). The starting material was CD4+ T cells sorted from blood, obtained at week 4, from a patient treated with tofacitinib. The CDR3 is CASSQDGGQRANYGYTF. In DNA, the CDR3 is TGCGCCAGCAGCCAAGATGGAGGACAGAGGGCTAACTATGGCTACACCTTC.